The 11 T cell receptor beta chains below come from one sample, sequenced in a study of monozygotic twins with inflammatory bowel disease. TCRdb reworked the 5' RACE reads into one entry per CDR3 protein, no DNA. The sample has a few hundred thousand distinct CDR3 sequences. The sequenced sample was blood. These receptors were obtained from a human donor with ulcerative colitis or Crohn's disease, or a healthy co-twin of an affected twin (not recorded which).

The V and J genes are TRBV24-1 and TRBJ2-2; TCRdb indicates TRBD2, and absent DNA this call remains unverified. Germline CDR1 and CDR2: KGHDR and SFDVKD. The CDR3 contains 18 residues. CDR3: CATSDPALSAANTGELFF.

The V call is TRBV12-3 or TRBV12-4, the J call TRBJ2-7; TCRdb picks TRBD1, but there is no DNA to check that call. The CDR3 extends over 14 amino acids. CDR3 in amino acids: CASTTDRGEYEQYF.

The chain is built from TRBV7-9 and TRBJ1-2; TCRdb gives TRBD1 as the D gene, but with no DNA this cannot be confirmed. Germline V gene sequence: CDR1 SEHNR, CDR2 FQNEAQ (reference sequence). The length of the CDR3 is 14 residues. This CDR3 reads CASRPTGADYGYTF.

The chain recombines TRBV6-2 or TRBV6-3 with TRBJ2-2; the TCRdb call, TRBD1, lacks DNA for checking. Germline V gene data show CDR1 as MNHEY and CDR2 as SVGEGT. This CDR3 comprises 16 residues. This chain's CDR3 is CASSYSDRGLTGELFF.

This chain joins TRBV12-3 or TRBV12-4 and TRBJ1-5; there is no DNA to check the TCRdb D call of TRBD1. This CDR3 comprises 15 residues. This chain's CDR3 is CASTRGARGNQPQHF.

The CDR3 loop is CASTQSSYEQYF. This chain connects TRBV7-2 to TRBJ2-7. There are 12 residues in the CDR3. Germline values: CDR1 SGHTA, CDR2 FQGNSA.

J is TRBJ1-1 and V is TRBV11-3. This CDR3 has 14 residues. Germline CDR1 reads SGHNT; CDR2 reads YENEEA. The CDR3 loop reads CASSSSDKNTEAFF.

The CDR3 region is CGVPGQGSTDTQYF. The J gene is TRBJ2-3, the V gene TRBV20-1; TCRdb picks TRBD1, but there is no DNA to check that call. This CDR3 spans 14 amino acids. Germline V gene sequence: CDR1 DFQATT, CDR2 SNEGSKA (reference sequence).

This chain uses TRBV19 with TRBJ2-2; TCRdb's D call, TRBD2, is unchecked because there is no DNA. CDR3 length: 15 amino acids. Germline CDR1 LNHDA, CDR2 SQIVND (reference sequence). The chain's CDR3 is CASGQQRGGTGELFF. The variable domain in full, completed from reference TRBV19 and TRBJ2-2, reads DGGITQSPKYLFRKEGQNVTLSCEQNLNHDAMYWYRQDPGQGLRLIYYSQIVNDFQKGDIAEGYSVSREKKESFPLTVTSAQKNPTAFYLCASGQQRGGTGELFFGEGSRLTVL.

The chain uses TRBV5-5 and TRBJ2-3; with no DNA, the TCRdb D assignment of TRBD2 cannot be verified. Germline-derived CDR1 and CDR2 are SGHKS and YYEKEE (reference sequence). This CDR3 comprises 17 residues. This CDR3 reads CASSGSHLAGGGDTQYF.

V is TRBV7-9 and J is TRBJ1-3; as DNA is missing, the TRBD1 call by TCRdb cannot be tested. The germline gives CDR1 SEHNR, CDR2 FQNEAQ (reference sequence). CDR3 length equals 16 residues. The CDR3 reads CASSFAGGSSGNTIYF.